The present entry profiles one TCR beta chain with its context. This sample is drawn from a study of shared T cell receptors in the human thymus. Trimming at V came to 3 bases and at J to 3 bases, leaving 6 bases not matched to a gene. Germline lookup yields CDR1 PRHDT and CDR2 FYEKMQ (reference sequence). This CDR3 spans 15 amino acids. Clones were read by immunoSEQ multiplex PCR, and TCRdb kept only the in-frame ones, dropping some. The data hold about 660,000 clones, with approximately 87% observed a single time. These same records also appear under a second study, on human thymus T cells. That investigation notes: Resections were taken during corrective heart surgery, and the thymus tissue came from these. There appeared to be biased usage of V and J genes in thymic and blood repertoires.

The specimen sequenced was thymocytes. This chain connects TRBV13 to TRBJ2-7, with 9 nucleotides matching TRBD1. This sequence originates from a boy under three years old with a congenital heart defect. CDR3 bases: TGTGCCAGCAGCTTTCGTCGGGACAGGGTCTACGAGCAGTACTTC. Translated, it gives CASSFRRDRVYEQYF.